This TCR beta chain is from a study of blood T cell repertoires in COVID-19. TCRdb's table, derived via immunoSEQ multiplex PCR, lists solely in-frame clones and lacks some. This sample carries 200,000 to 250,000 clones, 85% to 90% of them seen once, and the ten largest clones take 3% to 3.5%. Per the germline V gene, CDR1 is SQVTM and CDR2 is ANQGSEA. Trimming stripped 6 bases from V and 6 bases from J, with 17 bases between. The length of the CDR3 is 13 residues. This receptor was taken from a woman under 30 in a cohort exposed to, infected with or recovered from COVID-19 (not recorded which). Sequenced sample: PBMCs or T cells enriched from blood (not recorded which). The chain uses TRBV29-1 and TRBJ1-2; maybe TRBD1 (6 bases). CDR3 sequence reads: CSVVTTGSHGYTF. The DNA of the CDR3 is TGCAGCGTCGTAACTACAGGGAGCCATGGCTACACCTTC. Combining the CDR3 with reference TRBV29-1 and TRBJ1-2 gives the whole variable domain SAVISQKPSRDICQRGTSLTIQCQVDSQVTMMFWYRQQPGQSLTLIATANQGSEATYESGFVIDKFPISRPNLTFSTLTVSNMSPEDSSIYLCSVVTTGSHGYTFGSGTRLTVV.